A single sample is the source of the 29 T cell receptor beta chains below, sequenced in a study of blood T cell repertoires in COVID-19. Clones were read by immunoSEQ multiplex PCR, and TCRdb kept only the in-frame ones, dropping some. The table has around 150,000 clones, 85% seen once. Sequenced input: peripheral blood. These receptors all stem from a human donor with acute or convalescent COVID-19. The donor label of this sample is uncertain.

The chain carries TRBV5-1 and TRBJ2-3, with 11 bases that match TRBD2. The ends lost 4 bases at V and 1 base at J; junction bases unmatched: 5. CDR3 length equals 16 residues. Germline-derived CDR1 and CDR2 are SGHRS and YFSETQ. The CDR3 reads CASSIIAGGRTDTQYF. CDR3 nucleotide sequence: TGCGCCAGCAGCATCATAGCGGGGGGGCGCACAGATACGCAGTATTTT.

The chain uses TRBV7-2 and TRBJ1-3; 7 positions agree with TRBD1. The J segment lost 0 bases and the V segment lost 2 bases, leaving 4 bases of the junction unmatched. Germline CDR1 SGHTA, CDR2 FQGNSA. This CDR3 has 16 residues. The CDR3 region has the DNA TGTGCCAGCAGCTTATCGGGACAGTACTCTGGAAACACCATATATTTT. It specifies CASSLSGQYSGNTIYF.

The rearrangement links TRBV2 to TRBJ2-2, with D possibly TRBD1 on 5 matching bases. The germline V and J ends were trimmed by 6 bases and 3 bases, with 17 bases remaining between them. Germline V gene sequence: CDR1 SNHLY, CDR2 FYNNEI. The CDR3 runs to 16 residues. CDR3 nucleotide sequence: TGTGCCAGCAGAGGACAAAGTTCCCGGGACACCGGGGAGCTGTTTTTT. It translates to CASRGQSSRDTGELFF.

The chain is built from TRBV18 and TRBJ1-5; D is uncertain. Deletions cut 1 base from V and 5 bases from J, with 9 bases between. Germline CDR1 KGHSH, CDR2 LQKENI. This CDR3 spans 14 amino acids. CDR3 sequence: CASSPQDGDQPQHF. The CDR3 DNA reads TGTGCCAGCTCACCACAGGATGGAGATCAGCCCCAGCATTTT.

The chain has TRBV9 and TRBJ1-5, with TRBD1 identical over 10 bases. The length of the CDR3 is 17 residues. Germline V lookup: CDR1 SGDLS, CDR2 YYNGEE. In nucleotides, the CDR3 is TGTCTTTTACTGGGGGACAGGGGTCATTATAGCAATCAGCCCCAGCATTTT. As protein: CLLLGDRGHYSNQPQHF.

At least ten counts were recorded for this clone. The CDR3 loop reads CASSHSSSGGASQETQYF. The CDR3 nucleotides are TGTGCCAGCAGCCATTCGTCGAGCGGGGGGGCGTCCCAAGAGACCCAGTACTTC. This chain connects TRBV4-2 to TRBJ2-5; the match to TRBD2 covers 10 bases. V trimming: 3 bases; J trimming: 1 base; junction bases outside the gene matches: 11. CDR3 size: 18 residues. Germline V lookup: CDR1 LGHNA, CDR2 YNFKEQ.

The gene calls are TRBV5-1 and TRBJ1-1, with 9 nucleotides matching TRBD1. CDR1 is SGHRS, CDR2 YFSETQ, per germline. CDR3 length: 13 residues. V lost 5 bases, J lost 5 bases, and 4 bases stayed unmatched. CDR3 coding DNA: TGCGCCAGCAGACGGGACAGGGCAACTGAAGCTTTCTTT. Translation gives CASRRDRATEAFF.

The genes are TRBV11-2 and TRBJ1-2, with 8 bases matching TRBD1. Germline CDR1 SGHAT, CDR2 FQNNGV. The CDR3 has 16 residues. V was clipped by 1 base and J by 8 bases; unmatched bases: 12. The CDR3 spells CASSLGDRGDLRGYTF. CDR3 coding DNA: TGTGCCAGCAGCTTAGGAGACAGGGGTGATCTACGGGGCTACACCTTC.

V is TRBV6-5 and J is TRBJ2-7, with 7 nucleotides matching TRBD2. Trimming at V came to 0 bases and at J to 2 bases, leaving 7 bases not matched to a gene. The germline V gene encodes CDR1 MNHEY and CDR2 SVGAGI. This CDR3 has 16 residues. Here the CDR3 DNA reads TGTGCCAGCAGTTACTCGAGCGGGGACCGACCCTACGAGCAGTACTTC. Residues: CASSYSSGDRPYEQYF.

The rearrangement links TRBV5-6 to TRBJ1-3; D unresolved. The CDR3 totals 17 residues. Trimming removed 4 bases at V and 1 base at J, with 18 bases between. In germline, CDR1 is SGHDT, CDR2 YYEEEE. DNA of the CDR3: TGTGCCAGCAGCGCGATGACTACTTCTCTATCTGGAAACACCATATATTTT. Translated, it gives CASSAMTTSLSGNTIYF.

The rearrangement joins TRBV2 to TRBJ2-2, with TRBD2 as a possible D gene (6 bases). Trimming removed 2 bases from V and 6 bases from J, with 13 bases in between. This CDR3 has 15 residues. Germline values: CDR1 SNHLY, CDR2 FYNNEI. The CDR3 DNA reads as TGTGCCAGCAGTGAACACTATCGGGGGTCCGGGGAGCTGTTTTTT. This gives the protein CASSEHYRGSGELFF.

This clone showed up just a few times. The gene calls are TRBV11-2 and TRBJ2-7, with D possibly matching TRBD1 (6 bases). V was clipped by 1 base and J by 5 bases, with 12 bases between them. CDR1 SGHAT and CDR2 FQNNGV come from the germline V gene. CDR3 size: 14 residues. This CDR3 is CASSLGRGVDEQYF. The CDR3 coding sequence is TGTGCCAGCAGCTTAGGCAGGGGTGTCGACGAGCAGTACTTC.

The rearrangement joins TRBV28 to TRBJ2-7; no reliable D call. This CDR3 is 13 amino acids long. Trimming took 3 bases from V and 3 from J, leaving 9 bases between them. Germline V CDR1 and CDR2: MDHEN, SYDVKM. This chain's CDR3 is CASSLYSDYEQYF. The CDR3 nucleotides read TGTGCCAGCAGTTTGTACTCTGACTACGAGCAGTACTTC.

V usage is TRBV7-2 and J usage is TRBJ1-2; TRBD1 aligns across 8 bases. Germline V gene sequence: CDR1 SGHTA, CDR2 FQGNSA. The V and J ends lost 4 bases and 4 bases, in that order; junction bases with no gene match: 5. The CDR3 has 14 amino acids. The chain's CDR3 is CASSSRTGTYGYTF. Written as DNA, the CDR3 is TGTGCCAGCAGCTCCAGGACAGGGACCTATGGCTACACCTTC.

The chain carries TRBV15 and TRBJ1-1, with 8 bases that match TRBD1. The J segment lost 8 bases and the V segment lost 3 bases, leaving 11 bases of the junction unmatched. The length of the CDR3 is 15 residues. Germline V gene data show CDR1 as LNHNV and CDR2 as YYDKDF (reference sequence). The CDR3 protein is CATSSYNSRTGEAFF. DNA of the CDR3: TGTGCCACCAGCAGCTACAACTCCCGGACAGGGGAAGCTTTCTTT.

The chain employs TRBV5-6 and TRBJ2-7; TRBD1 matches at 8 bases. Trimming cost V 4 bases and J 0 bases; bases outside gene matches: 9. CDR1 is SGHDT and CDR2 is YYEEEE in the germline V gene. CDR3 length: 16 residues. The CDR3 sequence: CASSPRAGTGSYEQYF. The CDR3 coding sequence is TGTGCCAGCAGCCCCCGTGCCGGGACAGGCTCCTACGAGCAGTACTTC.

The gene calls are TRBV11-2 and TRBJ1-1; TRBD1 aligns across 8 bases. CDR1 is SGHAT, CDR2 FQNNGV, per germline. The CDR3 covers 14 residues. V lost 7 bases and J lost 9; bases outside the gene matches: 13. The CDR3 region has the DNA TGTGCCAGCATATTTGGACAGGGTATAGAACAAGCTTTCTTT. Its protein product is CASIFGQGIEQAFF. Combining the CDR3 with reference TRBV11-2 and TRBJ1-1 gives the whole variable domain EAGVAQSPRYKIIEKRQSVAFWCNPISGHATLYWYQQILGQGPKLLIQFQNNGVVDDSQLPKDRFSAERLKGVDSTLKIQPAKLEDSAVYLCASIFGQGIEQAFFGQGTRLTVV.

The chain has TRBV28 and TRBJ2-7, with D perhaps TRBD1 (6 bases). From germline, CDR1 is MDHEN and CDR2 SYDVKM. The V end lost 8 bases, the J end lost 4 bases, and 21 bases lay between the germline ends. The CDR3 length is 15 residues. CDR3: CASPPGGAQIYEQYF. DNA for the CDR3: TGTGCCAGCCCCCCTGGGGGCGCACAAATATACGAGCAGTACTTC. The full variable domain, its missing parts supplied by reference TRBV28 and TRBJ2-7, is DVKVTQSSRYLVKRTGEKVFLECVQDMDHENMFWYRQDPGLGLRLIYFSYDVKMKEKGDIPEGYSVSREKKERFSLILESASTNQTSMYLCASPPGGAQIYEQYFGPGTRLTVT.

The chain couples TRBV5-1 to TRBJ1-2; 9 nucleotides agree with TRBD1. The CDR3 covers 16 residues. CDR1 is SGHRS, CDR2 YFSETQ, per germline. Losses at the gene ends were 6 bases for V and 7 bases for J; bases not matched to a gene: 16. The CDR3 region has the DNA TGCGCCAGCATGGGAACAGGGGGCGGGAACGTTGTTGGCTACACCTTC. It yields the protein CASMGTGGGNVVGYTF.

The chain uses TRBV7-3 and TRBJ2-2; no reliable D call. Trimming removed 1 base at V and 0 bases at J, with 9 bases between. The CDR3 totals 16 residues. From germline, CDR1 is SGHTA and CDR2 FQGTGA. In nucleotides, the CDR3 is TGTGCCAGCAGCTTAAGGCATCCTGCGAACACCGGGGAGCTGTTTTTT. Protein product: CASSLRHPANTGELFF.

There are many counts of this clone. This rearrangement joins TRBV5-1 to TRBJ2-2; a possible D gene is TRBD1 (5 bases). Germline-derived CDR1 and CDR2 are SGHRS and YFSETQ. The CDR3 contains 18 residues. Trimming took 2 bases from V and 5 from J, leaving 22 bases between them. CDR3 in amino acids: CASSFKVRGPLGTGELFF. CDR3 coding DNA: TGCGCCAGCAGCTTCAAGGTTAGGGGCCCTTTGGGGACCGGGGAGCTGTTTTTT.

The chain employs TRBV7-2 and TRBJ1-5; 7 bases line up with TRBD1. This CDR3 has 15 residues. Germline V gene sequence: CDR1 SGHTA, CDR2 FQGNSA. V lost 1 base, J lost 6 bases, and 6 bases stayed unmatched. CDR3: CASSLVARGVQPQHF. The CDR3 DNA reads TGTGCCAGCAGCTTAGTAGCCAGGGGGGTTCAGCCCCAGCATTTT. Looking up the rest from reference TRBV7-2 and TRBJ1-5 gives the full variable domain: GAGVSQSPSNKVTEKGKDVELRCDPISGHTALYWYRQSLGQGLEFLIYFQGNSAPDKSGLPSDRFSAERTGGSVSTLTIQRTQQEDSAVYLCASSLVARGVQPQHFGDGTRLSIL.

The V gene is TRBV5-1, the J gene TRBJ1-3; a weak D match, TRBD1 (5 bases). Germline V gene lookup returns CDR1 SGHRS and CDR2 YFSETQ. The CDR3 is 16 residues long. V shed 2 bases and J shed 0 bases, with 12 bases lying between them. The CDR3 loop reads CASSFQGESSGNTIYF. DNA for the CDR3: TGCGCCAGCAGCTTCCAGGGCGAGAGCTCTGGAAACACCATATATTTT.

The chain combines TRBV30 with TRBJ2-1; TRBD2 matches 12 bases. Germline-derived CDR1 and CDR2 are GTSNPN and SVGIG (reference sequence). V lost 0 bases to trimming and J lost 12 bases; unmatched junction nucleotides: 6. The CDR3 runs 14 residues. CDR3 bases: TGTGCCTGGAGTGTACTAGCGGGGGGTCATGGGCAGTTCTTC. The encoded protein is CAWSVLAGGHGQFF.

J is TRBJ2-3 and V is TRBV5-6; TRBD2 aligns across 11 bases. Per germline, CDR1 SGHDT and CDR2 YYEEEE. CDR3 length: 15 residues. Trimming cost V 6 bases and J 8 bases; bases outside gene matches: 11. The CDR3 spells CASTGIPGLAVTQYF. The CDR3 DNA reads as TGTGCCAGCACGGGGATACCGGGACTAGCGGTTACGCAGTATTTT. Combining the CDR3 with reference TRBV5-6 and TRBJ2-3 gives the whole variable domain DAGVTQSPTHLIKTRGQQVTLRCSPKSGHDTVSWYQQALGQGPQFIFQYYEEEERQRGNFPDRFSGHQFPNYSSELNVNALLLGDSALYLCASTGIPGLAVTQYFGPGTRLTVL.

The V and J genes are TRBV7-9 and TRBJ1-1; maybe TRBD1 (6 bases). Germline V gene data show CDR1 as SEHNR and CDR2 as FQNEAQ (reference sequence). The CDR3 totals 17 residues. V was pared by 4 bases and J by 8 bases, with 26 bases between. CDR3 sequence reads: CASSSDFSPRGGLEAFF. The DNA of the CDR3 is TGTGCCAGCAGCTCAGACTTCTCCCCGAGGGGGGGGTTGGAAGCTTTCTTT.

This clone was recorded once. The chain is built from TRBV7-2 and TRBJ1-2, with D possibly TRBD1 on 5 matching bases. The CDR3 is 14 amino acids. Germline V CDR1 and CDR2: SGHTA, FQGNSA. V was pared by 5 bases and J by 5 bases, with 15 bases between. This CDR3 is CASSRGGENYGYTF. CDR3 in DNA: TGTGCCAGCAGCCGGGGGGGAGAAAATTATGGCTACACCTTC.

J is TRBJ1-1 and V is TRBV4-1; 8 bases agree with TRBD1. Germline V gene data show CDR1 as MGHRA and CDR2 as YSYEKL. Trimming took 4 bases from V and 0 from J; bases not matched to a gene: 13. The CDR3 runs to 18 residues. This CDR3 is CASSRLFRDRNLNTEAFF. The CDR3 region has the DNA TGCGCCAGCAGCCGTTTGTTCCGGGACAGGAATTTGAACACTGAAGCTTTCTTT.

The chain combines TRBV7-9 with TRBJ1-6; 8 bases fit TRBD1. The CDR3 contains 16 residues. V gave up 5 bases and J gave up 4 bases; unmatched junction bases: 7. CDR1 and CDR2 from the germline V gene are SEHNR and FQNEAQ (reference sequence). The CDR3 DNA is TGTGCCAGCAGCCCAGGGACAGGCCATTATAATTCACCCCTCCACTTT. Residues: CASSPGTGHYNSPLHF.